The 23 T cell receptor beta chains in this list originate from one sample, sequenced in a study of blood T cells in healthy people across ages. The use of a sample-barcoded 5' primer and a J-beta primer mix characterized a second PCR of about 7 to 12 cycles. TCRdb processed the 5' RACE reads anew with MiXCR; each CDR3 protein has one entry. The data hold fewer than 1,200,000 distinct CDR3 sequences, with approximately 26% observed a single time. The same sample was also used in a study of T cells of mothers and their children.

Sequencing was performed on blood. These receptors were collected from a girl aged 2 to 9 in good health.

The chain carries TRBV20-1 and TRBJ2-5; a weak D match, TRBD1 (6 bases). The J call may be mistaken, given a closer DNA end match to TRBJ2-7. CDR1 is DFQATT and CDR2 is SNEGSKA in the germline V gene (reference sequence). The CDR3 loop spans 14 amino acids. CDR3 region: CSANKQGLSYEQYF. Written as DNA, the CDR3 is TGCAGTGCTAATAAGCAGGGGCTCAGTTACGAGCAGTACTTC.

The V and J genes are TRBV3-1 and TRBJ2-5; 13 bases are shared with TRBD2. The CDR3 runs 17 residues. CDR1 is LGHDT, CDR2 YNNKEL, per germline (reference sequence). V shed 5 bases, J shed 7 bases, and the junction held 13 bases outside the gene matches. CDR3 sequence: CASSNRTSGGTLGTQYF. DNA of the CDR3: TGTGCCAGCAGCAATCGGACTAGCGGGGGAACTTTGGGGACCCAGTACTTC.

The chain recombines TRBV4-1 with TRBJ1-2, with D possibly TRBD1 on 6 matching bases. CDR1 is MGHRA, CDR2 YSYEKL, per germline. CDR3 size: 15 residues. Trimming took 3 bases from V and 2 from J, leaving 13 bases between them. The DNA of the CDR3 is TGCGCCAGCAGCCAGGACCCCGGACAGAACTATGGCTACACCTTC. Translated, it gives CASSQDPGQNYGYTF.

The chain carries TRBV7-6 and TRBJ2-3, with 13 bases lining up with TRBD2. V shed 5 bases and J 5 bases; nucleotides not matched to a gene: 7. Per germline, CDR1 SGHVS and CDR2 FNYEAQ. The length of the CDR3 is 16 residues. The CDR3 here is CASSPTLAGGQDTQYF. The CDR3 DNA reads TGTGCCAGCAGCCCCACACTAGCGGGAGGGCAAGATACGCAGTATTTT.

The V call is TRBV6-4, the J call TRBJ2-1, with a tentative D call TRBD2 (6 bases). Germline CDR1 is MRHNA and CDR2 is SNTAGT. CDR3 length: 18 residues. V lost 0 bases to trimming and J lost 2 bases, with 17 bases between them. CDR3 in DNA: TGTGCCAGCAGTGACTCTGCCCGACTCGGGGGAACCTACAATGAGCAGTTCTTC. The encoded protein is CASSDSARLGGTYNEQFF.

With regard to this clonotype: Germline is not matched at one junction end, which may reflect a read error. The rearrangement joins TRBV10-3 to TRBJ1-4; D is unresolved. This CDR3 has 13 residues. The germline gives CDR1 ENHRY, CDR2 SYGVKD. CDR3 DNA sequence: TGTGGCATCAGTCCCGATTTACGCGAAAAACTGTTTTTT. It translates to CGISPDLREKLFF.

About this clonotype: Being one base from a much bigger clone, this may be a read error. The genes are TRBV9 and TRBJ1-1; no definite D call. V was shortened by 1 base and J by 1 base, with 5 bases between the two germline ends. The CDR3 consists of 13 residues. The germline CDR1 and CDR2 sequences are SGDLS and YYNGEE. The CDR3 region has the DNA TGTGCCAGCAGCGTATGGGGGAACACTGAAGCTTTCTTT. Amino acids: CASSVWGNTEAFF.

V is TRBV10-3 and J is TRBJ2-7, with 9 nucleotides matching TRBD1. V dropped 2 bases and J dropped 5; count of bases not matched to a gene: 10. This CDR3 is 16 amino acids long. Germline CDR1 is ENHRY and CDR2 is SYGVKD. The CDR3, as DNA: TGTGCCATCAGTGAGCGATGGACAGGGGAAACCCACGAGCAGTACTTC. Translating it yields CAISERWTGETHEQYF.

This clonotype was counted many times. The chain recombines TRBV7-3 with TRBJ2-5; maybe TRBD1 (6 bases). In germline, CDR1 is SGHTA, CDR2 FQGTGA. This CDR3 comprises 15 residues. V was cut by 6 bases and J by 5 bases, with 19 bases left in between. In DNA, the CDR3 is TGTGCCAGCAGTGCACAGGGTAGGGCGGCCGAGACCCAGTACTTC. It encodes CASSAQGRAAETQYF.

On this clonotype itself: The CDR3 does not close with the conserved phenylalanine or tryptophan, likely indicating a read error. V usage is TRBV12-3 or TRBV12-4 and J usage is TRBJ1-2, with unresolved D. The CDR3 contains 14 residues. V was shortened by 1 base and J by 5 bases, with 11 bases between the two germline ends. CDR3 residues: CASSLDRGSYGYTL. The CDR3 DNA reads as TGTGCCAGCAGTTTAGATCGGGGTAGTTATGGCTACACCCTC.

The chain carries TRBV12-3 or TRBV12-4 and TRBJ2-3, with 9 bases matching TRBD1. The V segment lost 6 bases and the J segment 6 bases; nucleotides outside the gene matches: 7. This CDR3 is 14 amino acids long. The CDR3 loop reads CASRTGTGLDTQYF. The CDR3 DNA reads as TGTGCCAGCAGGACCGGGACAGGGCTGGATACGCAGTATTTT.

The CDR3 DNA sequence: TGCAGCGTTGATACAGGGTCCGGCACTGAAGCTTTCTTT. Translating gives CSVDTGSGTEAFF. This sequence joins TRBV29-1 and TRBJ1-1; possibly TRBD1 for D (6 bases). The V end was cut by 3 bases, the J end by 4 bases, with 12 bases between. There are 13 residues in the CDR3. Germline loops: CDR1 SQVTM, CDR2 ANQGSEA.

The V call is TRBV10-3, the J call TRBJ1-5; D is perhaps TRBD1 (6 bases). Germline V gene lookup returns CDR1 ENHRY and CDR2 SYGVKD. The CDR3 loop spans 15 amino acids. V lost 2 bases to trimming and J lost 7 bases, with 15 bases between them. CDR3 amino acids: CAISETTGQEQPQHF. In nucleotides, the CDR3 is TGTGCCATCAGTGAGACAACAGGGCAGGAACAGCCCCAGCATTTT.

The chain uses TRBV11-2 and TRBJ1-4; 7 positions match TRBD1. CDR1 and CDR2 from the germline V gene are SGHAT and FQNNGV. There are 14 residues in the CDR3. V shed 5 bases and J 7 bases; nucleotides not matched to a gene: 7. The CDR3 region is CASSPGQEGEKLFF. The CDR3 DNA reads TGTGCCAGCAGCCCTGGACAGGAAGGTGAAAAACTGTTTTTT.

This clonotype came up a few times. The J gene is TRBJ2-7, the V gene TRBV11-1, with D perhaps given as TRBD1 or TRBD2 (6 bases each). The V end lost 4 bases, the J end lost 6 bases, and 13 bases lay between the germline ends. This CDR3 comprises 13 residues. Germline-derived CDR1 and CDR2 are SGHAT and FQDESV (reference sequence). CDR3 DNA: TGTGCCAGCAGCTCCCCGGGGGCACCCGAGCAGTACTTC. This codes for CASSSPGAPEQYF.

Note on this clonotype: A read error may account for a junction end that differs from germline. The gene calls are TRBV6-6 and TRBJ1-1, with 9 nucleotides matching TRBD1. This CDR3 contains 15 residues. Looked up from germline, CDR1 is MNHNY and CDR2 is SVGAGI (reference sequence). As DNA, the CDR3 is TGTGCCAGCTCCCCAGGACAGGGGACTTCCCCGGAAGATTTCTTT. This gives the protein CASSPGQGTSPEDFF.

The chain combines TRBV7-8 with TRBJ2-5; TRBD1 aligns across 7 bases. Near its end, the DNA agrees better with TRBJ2-1, so the J call may be wrong. Germline CDR1 SGHVS, CDR2 FQNEAQ. The CDR3 runs to 14 residues. DNA for the CDR3: TGTGCCAGCAGCCCAGACAGGGCCCTCAATGAGCAGTTCTTC. It codes for CASSPDRALNEQFF.

V is TRBV20-1 and J is TRBJ2-5, with D perhaps TRBD1 or TRBD2 (5 bases each). TRBJ2-7 matches the DNA end more closely, so the J call is doubtful. The CDR3 contains 12 residues. The germline V gene encodes CDR1 DFQATT and CDR2 SNEGSKA (reference sequence). The CDR3 DNA is TGCAGTGTGGGACCTACGGGGCCCGAGCAGTACTTC. Its translation: CSVGPTGPEQYF.

This clonotype was found a few times. The chain uses TRBV6-6 and TRBJ2-1; either TRBD1 or TRBD2 may supply D (6 bases each). The V and J ends lost 4 bases and 5 bases respectively, with 15 bases between them. CDR1 MNHNY and CDR2 SVGAGI come from the germline V gene (reference sequence). The CDR3 is 15 amino acids. As DNA, the CDR3 is TGTGCCAGCAGTTGGACCAGAGGGGGGAACAATGAGCAGTTCTTC. Residues: CASSWTRGGNNEQFF.

About this clonotype itself: The germline gene is not matched at one end of the junction; a read error may be the cause. The J gene is TRBJ2-3, the V gene TRBV7-2; 10 bases align to TRBD2. The CDR3 runs to 15 residues. Germline-derived CDR1 and CDR2 are SGHTA and FQGNSA. The CDR3 bases are TGCGCCAGCAGCTCGGCTAGCGGGAGCTCAGATACGCAGTATTTT. It is translated as CASSSASGSSDTQYF.

This clonotype was counted ten times or more. The chain uses TRBV28 and TRBJ2-7; 7 bases are a match to TRBD1. Germline V gene sequence: CDR1 MDHEN, CDR2 SYDVKM. V lost 6 bases and J lost 3; bases outside the gene matches: 11. CDR3 length: 15 residues. Here the CDR3 DNA reads TGTGCCAGCAGCCTAGACAGGGAAGGGCTCTACGAGCAGTACTTC. Encoded protein: CASSLDREGLYEQYF.

The chain joins TRBV7-6 to TRBJ2-1, with unresolved D. The J call may be mistaken, given a closer DNA end match to TRBJ2-5. In germline, CDR1 is SGHVS, CDR2 FNYEAQ. The CDR3 contains 12 residues. In DNA form, the CDR3 reads TGTGCCAGCAGCCTACCTCTTCGAACCCAGTACTTC. It is translated as CASSLPLRTQYF.

The rearrangement uses TRBV12-3 or TRBV12-4 and TRBJ2-5; D is unclear. The better agreement between TRBJ2-1 and the DNA end casts doubt on the J call. There are 12 residues in the CDR3. The CDR3 DNA follows: TGTGCCAGCAGTTCCAGTTTATGGGAGCAGTTCTTC. This sequence encodes CASSSSLWEQFF.